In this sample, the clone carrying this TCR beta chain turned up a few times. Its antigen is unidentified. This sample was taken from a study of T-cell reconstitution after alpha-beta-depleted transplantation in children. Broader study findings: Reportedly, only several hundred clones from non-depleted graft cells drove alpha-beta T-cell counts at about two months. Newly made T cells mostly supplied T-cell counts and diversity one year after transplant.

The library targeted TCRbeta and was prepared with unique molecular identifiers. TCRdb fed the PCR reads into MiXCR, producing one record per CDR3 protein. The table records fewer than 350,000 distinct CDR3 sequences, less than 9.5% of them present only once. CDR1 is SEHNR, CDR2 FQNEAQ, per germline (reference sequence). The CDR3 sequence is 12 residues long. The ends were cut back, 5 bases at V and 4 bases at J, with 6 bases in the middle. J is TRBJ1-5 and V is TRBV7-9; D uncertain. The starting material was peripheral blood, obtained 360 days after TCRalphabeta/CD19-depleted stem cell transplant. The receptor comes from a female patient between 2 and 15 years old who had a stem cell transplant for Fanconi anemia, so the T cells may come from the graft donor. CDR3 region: CASSVWNQPQHF. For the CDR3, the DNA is TGTGCCAGCAGCGTATGGAATCAGCCCCAGCATTTT.